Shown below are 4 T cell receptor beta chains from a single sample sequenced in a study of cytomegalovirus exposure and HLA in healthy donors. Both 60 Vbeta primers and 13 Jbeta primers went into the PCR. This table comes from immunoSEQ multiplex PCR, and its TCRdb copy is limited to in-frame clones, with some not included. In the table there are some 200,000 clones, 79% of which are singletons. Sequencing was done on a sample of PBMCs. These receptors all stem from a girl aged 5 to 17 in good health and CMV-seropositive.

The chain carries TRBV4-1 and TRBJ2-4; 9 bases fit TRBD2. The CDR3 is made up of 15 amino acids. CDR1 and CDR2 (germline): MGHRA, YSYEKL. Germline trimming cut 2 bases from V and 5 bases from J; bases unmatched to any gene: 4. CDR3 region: CASSQISGGQNIQYF. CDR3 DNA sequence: TGCGCCAGCAGCCAAATTAGCGGGGGCCAAAACATTCAGTACTTC.

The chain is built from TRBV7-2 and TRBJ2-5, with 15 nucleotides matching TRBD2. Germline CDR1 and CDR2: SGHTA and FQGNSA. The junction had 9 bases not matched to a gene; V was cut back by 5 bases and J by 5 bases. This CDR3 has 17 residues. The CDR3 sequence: CASSPGLAGGPEETQYF. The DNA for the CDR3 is TGTGCCAGCAGCCCCGGACTAGCGGGGGGGCCGGAGGAGACCCAGTACTTC. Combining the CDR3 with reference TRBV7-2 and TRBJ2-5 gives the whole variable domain GAGVSQSPSNKVTEKGKDVELRCDPISGHTALYWYRQSLGQGLEFLIYFQGNSAPDKSGLPSDRFSAERTGGSVSTLTIQRTQQEDSAVYLCASSPGLAGGPEETQYFGPGTRLLVL.

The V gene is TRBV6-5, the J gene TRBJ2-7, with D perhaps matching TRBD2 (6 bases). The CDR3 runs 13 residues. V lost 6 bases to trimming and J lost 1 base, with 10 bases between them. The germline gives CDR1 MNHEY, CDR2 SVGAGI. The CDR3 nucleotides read TGTGCCAGCAGAAGGGGACTGTCCTACGAGCAGTACTTC. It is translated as CASRRGLSYEQYF.

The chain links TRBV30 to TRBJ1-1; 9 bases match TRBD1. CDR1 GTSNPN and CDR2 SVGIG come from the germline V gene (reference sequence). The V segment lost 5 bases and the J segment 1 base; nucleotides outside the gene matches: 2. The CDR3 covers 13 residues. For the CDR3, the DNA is TGTGCCTGGCCGGACAGGGGGAACACTGAAGCTTTCTTT. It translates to CAWPDRGNTEAFF. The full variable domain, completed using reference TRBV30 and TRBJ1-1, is SQTIHQWPATLVQPVGSPLSLECTVEGTSNPNLYWYRQAAGRGLQLLFYSVGIGQISSEVPQNLSASRPQDRQFILSSKKLLLSDSGFYLCAWPDRGNTEAFFGQGTRLTVV.